The 27 T cell receptor beta chains below were found in one sample sequenced in a study of graft-versus-host responses after intestinal transplantation. The antigens these receptors bind are not known. Sequenced by immunoSEQ multiplex PCR; TCRdb stores in-frame clones only, minus some. The profile shows about 110,000 clones, approximately 92% of them singletons. Specimen: unstimulated CD4+ T cells sorted from spleen or lymph node cells, collected before transplant. These TCRs come from a human donor who was the organ donor for an intestinal transplant.

The chain has TRBV29-1 and TRBJ2-7; no definite D call. The CDR3 has 13 amino acids. Per germline, CDR1 SQVTM and CDR2 ANQGSEA. Trimming removed 4 bases at V and 0 bases at J, with 10 bases between. The CDR3 loop reads CSVARQCSYEQYF. The CDR3 DNA sequence: TGCAGCGTTGCCCGTCAGTGCTCCTACGAGCAGTACTTC.

The CDR3 DNA reads as TGCGCCAGCAGCGCGGACAGGTTCAGCACAGATACGCAGTATTTT. It codes for CASSADRFSTDTQYF. The rearrangement uses TRBV4-1 and TRBJ2-3; TRBD1 aligns across 7 bases. J gave up 0 bases and V 5 bases, and 5 bases lay outside the gene matches. Germline values: CDR1 MGHRA, CDR2 YSYEKL. The CDR3 covers 15 residues.

The gene calls are TRBV9 and TRBJ2-1, with D perhaps matching TRBD2 (6 bases). Trimming cost V 2 bases and J 6 bases, with 12 bases left between them. Germline lookup yields CDR1 SGDLS and CDR2 YYNGEE. This CDR3 region has 14 residues. CDR3 DNA: TGTGCCAGCAGCGTTATGACTAGTGGCAATGAGCAGTTCTTC. It is translated as CASSVMTSGNEQFF.

V and J are TRBV7-9 and TRBJ2-3, with 13 positions matching TRBD2. Unmatched junction bases numbered 4, after V lost 5 bases and J lost 2 bases. The germline V gene encodes CDR1 SEHNR and CDR2 FQNEAQ (reference sequence). CDR3 length: 16 amino acids. The chain's CDR3 is CASSPGTSGTTDTQYF. The CDR3, as DNA: TGTGCCAGCAGCCCGGGGACTAGCGGGACCACAGATACGCAGTATTTT. The full variable domain, in which reference TRBV7-9 and TRBJ2-3 provide the parts outside the CDR3, is DTGVSQNPRHKITKRGQNVTFRCDPISEHNRLYWYRQTLGQGPEFLTYFQNEAQLEKSRLLSDRFSAERPKGSFSTLEIQRTEQGDSAMYLCASSPGTSGTTDTQYFGPGTRLTVL.

The rearrangement uses TRBV6-1 and TRBJ2-7; weak D call: TRBD2 (6 bases). Germline V gene sequence: CDR1 MNHNS, CDR2 SASEGT. Between the trimmed V and J ends, which lost 8 bases and 7 bases, there was a span of 18 bases. CDR3 length: 13 residues. CDR3 sequence reads: CASSREPHWEQYF. CDR3 bases: TGTGCCAGCTCTCGGGAGCCCCACTGGGAGCAGTACTTC.

This clone was seen just once. V is TRBV5-5 and J is TRBJ2-1, with D unresolved. The CDR3 spans 14 residues. Between the trimmed V and J ends, which lost 4 bases and 3 bases, there was a span of 11 bases. Germline lookup yields CDR1 SGHKS and CDR2 YYEKEE (reference sequence). CDR3 residues: CASSPQTHYNEQFF. The CDR3 DNA is TGTGCCAGCAGCCCCCAGACTCACTACAATGAGCAGTTCTTC. Filled out from reference TRBV5-5 and TRBJ2-1, the complete variable domain reads DAGVTQSPTHLIKTRGQQVTLRCSPISGHKSVSWYQQVLGQGPQFIFQYYEKEERGRGNFPDRFSARQFPNYSSELNVNALLLGDSALYLCASSPQTHYNEQFFGPGTRLTVL.

In regard to this clone: The junction departs from the called germline gene at one end, perhaps through a read error. This rearrangement joins TRBV13 to TRBJ1-3; possibly TRBD1 for D (5 bases). The CDR3 length is 12 residues. Germline lookup yields CDR1 PRHDT and CDR2 FYEKMQ (reference sequence). CDR3: CASSWRFGGTDF. The CDR3 region has the DNA TGTGCCAGCAGCTGGCGATTCGGGGGTACGGATTTT. Together with reference TRBV13 and TRBJ1-3, the CDR3 gives the full variable domain: AAGVIQSPRHLIKEKRETATLKCYPIPRHDTVYWYQQGPGQDPQFLISFYEKMQSDKGSIPDRFSAQQFSDYHSELNMSSLELGDSALYFCASSWRFGGTDFGEGSWLTVV.

CDR3 nucleotide sequence: TGTGCCAGCTCGACTAGGTTGTCCTACGAGCAGTACTTC. Translating it yields CASSTRLSYEQYF. The chain uses TRBV2 and TRBJ2-7, with D maybe TRBD2 (6 bases). The CDR3 is 13 amino acids. The V end lost 8 bases, the J end lost 1 base, and 12 bases lay between the germline ends. Per germline, CDR1 SNHLY and CDR2 FYNNEI.

The J gene is TRBJ2-5, the V gene TRBV19; maybe TRBD2 (5 bases). The CDR3 contains 14 residues. V shed 3 bases and J shed 4 bases, with 12 bases lying between them. Germline CDR1 reads LNHDA; CDR2 reads SQIVND (reference sequence). The CDR3 DNA is TGTGCCAGTAGTATGCGGCTACGGGGAGAGACCCAGTACTTC. This encodes CASSMRLRGETQYF.

The J gene is TRBJ2-7, the V gene TRBV6-5; 7 bases are shared with TRBD1. The germline gives CDR1 MNHEY, CDR2 SVGAGI. V shed 5 bases and J 5 bases; nucleotides not matched to a gene: 6. CDR3 length: 13 residues. This CDR3 reads CASSRGQHHEQYF. CDR3 nucleotides: TGTGCCAGCAGTAGGGGACAGCACCACGAGCAGTACTTC.

This clone was recorded a few times. Other DNA sequences from this sample encode an identical CDR3 as well. This chain connects TRBV27 to TRBJ2-3, with 10 bases lining up with TRBD1. Germline CDR1 reads MNHEY; CDR2 reads SMNVEV (reference sequence). The V gene end was trimmed by 1 base and the J gene end by 2 bases; junction bases not matched to a gene: 3. This CDR3 region has 16 residues. CDR3: CASSLLGTGVTDTQYF. CDR3 bases: TGTGCCAGCAGTTTATTAGGGACAGGGGTCACAGATACGCAGTATTTT.

The chain employs TRBV5-1 and TRBJ1-1, with 11 positions matching TRBD1. Germline V gene data show CDR1 as SGHRS and CDR2 as YFSETQ. The CDR3 has 14 amino acids. J gave up 7 bases and V 3 bases, and 5 bases lay outside the gene matches. CDR3 DNA sequence: TGCGCCAGCAGCTCGGGACAGGGGGTCGATGAAGCTTTCTTT. It is translated as CASSSGQGVDEAFF.

The V call is TRBV5-1, the J call TRBJ2-7, with TRBD2 identical over 7 bases. The CDR3 has 14 residues. The ends lost 4 bases at V and 3 bases at J; junction bases unmatched: 7. Germline CDR1 SGHRS, CDR2 YFSETQ. CDR3 loop: CASSTTSPNYEQYF. CDR3 nucleotides: TGCGCCAGCAGCACGACTAGCCCAAACTACGAGCAGTACTTC.

This chain joins TRBV4-1 and TRBJ2-2, with 15 bases matching TRBD2. CDR1 and CDR2 from the germline V gene are MGHRA and YSYEKL. This CDR3 is built from 17 residues. The J segment lost 7 bases and the V segment lost 5 bases, leaving 8 bases of the junction unmatched. This CDR3 reads CASSFRTSGRAIGELFF. In DNA, the CDR3 is TGCGCCAGCAGCTTTAGGACTAGCGGGAGGGCCATCGGGGAGCTGTTTTTT.

Notes on this clone: Other DNA sequences in this sample translate to the same CDR3. The rearrangement links TRBV7-2 to TRBJ2-7; D may be TRBD1 (6 bases). The CDR3 runs to 13 residues. V dropped 0 bases and J dropped 4 bases, with 7 bases sitting between them. Germline V gene lookup returns CDR1 SGHTA and CDR2 FQGNSA. CDR3 amino acids: CASSLAGGYEQYF. CDR3 nucleotide sequence: TGTGCCAGCAGCTTAGCAGGGGGTTACGAGCAGTACTTC.

This chain joins TRBV29-1 and TRBJ2-1, with 8 bases aligning to TRBD2. CDR1 is SQVTM, CDR2 ANQGSEA, per germline. This CDR3 is built from 14 residues. The J segment lost 9 bases and the V segment lost 4 bases, leaving 11 bases of the junction unmatched. The CDR3 nucleotides are TGCAGCGTTGGAGTCGGGAGGGCCTTTGGTGAGCAGTTCTTC. This codes for CSVGVGRAFGEQFF.

This sequence joins TRBV7-9 and TRBJ1-1, with D perhaps matching TRBD1 (5 bases). The germline CDR1 and CDR2 sequences are SEHNR and FQNEAQ (reference sequence). V was pared by 0 bases and J by 1 base, with 9 bases between. The CDR3 extends over 15 amino acids. Here the CDR3 reads CASSLARGSNTEAFF. In DNA, the CDR3 is TGTGCCAGCAGCTTAGCGCGGGGCTCGAACACTGAAGCTTTCTTT.

This clone was detected once. The rearrangement links TRBV19 to TRBJ1-3; D gene ambiguous. The CDR3 consists of 16 residues. Germline loops: CDR1 LNHDA, CDR2 SQIVND (reference sequence). The V end lost 3 bases, the J end lost 0 bases, and 12 bases lay between the germline ends. This chain's CDR3 is CASSIGASPSGNTIYF. The CDR3 bases are TGTGCCAGTAGTATCGGTGCATCCCCCTCTGGAAACACCATATATTTT. The full variable domain, completed using reference TRBV19 and TRBJ1-3, is DGGITQSPKYLFRKEGQNVTLSCEQNLNHDAMYWYRQDPGQGLRLIYYSQIVNDFQKGDIAEGYSVSREKKESFPLTVTSAQKNPTAFYLCASSIGASPSGNTIYFGEGSWLTVV.

The rearrangement links TRBV4-2 to TRBJ2-1; 14 bases are shared with TRBD2. The CDR3 extends over 19 amino acids. CDR1 is LGHNA and CDR2 is YNFKEQ in the germline V gene. The V segment lost 3 bases and the J segment 5 bases; nucleotides outside the gene matches: 12. The CDR3 reads CASSQDVGLAGEPHNEQFF. DNA of the CDR3: TGTGCCAGCAGCCAGGATGTGGGACTAGCGGGAGAGCCCCACAATGAGCAGTTCTTC.

V usage is TRBV25-1 and J usage is TRBJ2-1; 10 nucleotides agree with TRBD1. Losses at the gene ends were 7 bases for V and 2 bases for J; bases not matched to a gene: 5. The germline gives CDR1 MGHDK, CDR2 SYGVNS. The CDR3 is 15 residues long. Written as DNA, the CDR3 is TGTGCCAGCACCACCGGGACAGGGGCCTACAATGAGCAGTTCTTC. This gives the protein CASTTGTGAYNEQFF.

This chain joins TRBV28 and TRBJ1-2; a possible D gene is TRBD1 (5 bases). In germline, CDR1 is MDHEN, CDR2 SYDVKM. Deletions cut 1 base from V and 4 bases from J, with 13 bases between. The CDR3 loop spans 15 amino acids. CDR3 in DNA: TGTGCCAGCAGTTTATTGGGTCAGGACATCTATGGCTACACCTTC. Residues: CASSLLGQDIYGYTF.

This chain uses TRBV15 with TRBJ2-7; D unresolved. Trimming shortened V by 0 bases and J by 2 bases, and 5 bases separated the two germline ends. CDR3 length: 13 amino acids. CDR1 is LNHNV, CDR2 YYDKDF, per germline (reference sequence). In DNA, the CDR3 is TGTGCCACCAGCAGAGATCCCCCCTACGAGCAGTACTTC. It encodes CATSRDPPYEQYF.

The rearrangement uses TRBV5-4 and TRBJ2-5; no reliable D call. There are 11 residues in the CDR3. Trimming removed 1 base from V and 5 bases from J, with 3 bases in between. CDR1 SGHNT and CDR2 YYREEE come from the germline V gene (reference sequence). The CDR3 region is CASSLSETQYF. CDR3 coding DNA: TGTGCCAGCAGCTTGTCCGAGACCCAGTACTTC.

The V gene is TRBV6-5, the J gene TRBJ1-1; 8 nucleotides align to TRBD1. This CDR3 is built from 13 residues. The V gene end was trimmed by 5 bases and the J gene end by 11 bases; junction bases not matched to a gene: 10. Germline V CDR1 and CDR2: MNHEY, SVGAGI. This chain's CDR3 is CASSETQGARAFF. In DNA form, the CDR3 reads TGTGCCAGCAGTGAAACCCAGGGGGCGCGGGCTTTCTTT.

The rearrangement uses TRBV4-3 and TRBJ1-4; TRBD1 aligns across 7 bases. Germline loops: CDR1 LGHNA, CDR2 YSLEER. The CDR3 has 16 residues. J gave up 9 bases and V 2 bases, and 12 bases lay outside the gene matches. CDR3 sequence: CASSQHGQVNGKKLFF. CDR3 coding DNA: TGCGCCAGCAGCCAACACGGACAGGTCAACGGCAAAAAACTGTTTTTT.

This chain connects TRBV11-2 to TRBJ2-1; perhaps TRBD2 as D (6 bases). V dropped 4 bases and J dropped 6 bases, with 22 bases sitting between them. Germline-derived CDR1 and CDR2 are SGHAT and FQNNGV. The CDR3 is 17 amino acids. The CDR3 DNA reads as TGTGCCAGCAGCTCCCGAAATATAGGAGGGCCGATCAATGAGCAGTTCTTC. Protein product: CASSSRNIGGPINEQFF.

The chain recombines TRBV11-1 with TRBJ2-1; 15 nucleotides line up with TRBD2. CDR3 size: 15 residues. The germline gives CDR1 SGHAT, CDR2 FQDESV (reference sequence). The V segment lost 1 base and the J segment 13 bases; nucleotides outside the gene matches: 5. CDR3 sequence reads: CASSLDGTSGGNQFF. Written as DNA, the CDR3 is TGTGCCAGCAGCTTAGACGGGACTAGCGGGGGGAACCAGTTCTTC.